Listed below are T cell receptor beta chains from one sample, sequenced in a study of identical twins. Using its own MiXCR run on the 5' RACE reads, TCRdb lists one record per CDR3 protein. The table lists some 500,000 distinct CDR3 sequences, 14% of them singletons. This sample was also put to use in a study of yellow fever vaccine responses in identical twins.

The sequenced material came from CD4+ T cells sorted from blood. The receptors were gathered from a woman under 30 in good health. The CDR3 runs from the conserved cysteine through the conserved F or W. The order of the fields is D gene, clone size, J gene, V gene, CDR3 protein, CDR3 DNA. A D gene is named only where the DNA matches it firmly. Clone size is not always given. Where it is, it says once, few, many or a class for expanded clones.

d_call: NA; clone_size: many; j_call: TRBJ2-3; v_call: TRBV7-9; cdr3_aa: CASSLLSPLRTQYF; cdr3_nt: TGTGCCAGCAGCTTACTCAGCCCCTTGCGTACGCAGTATTTT
d_call: NA; clone_size: NA; j_call: TRBJ2-3; v_call: TRBV4-2; cdr3_aa: CASSPTEISTDTQYF; cdr3_nt: TGTGCCAGCAGCCCGACAGAGATTAGCACAGATACGCAGTATTTT
d_call: NA; clone_size: many; j_call: TRBJ2-7; v_call: TRBV12-3/TRBV12-4; cdr3_aa: CASSLRQGGSYEQYF; cdr3_nt: TGTGCCAGCAGTTTAAGGCAGGGCGGGTCCTACGAGCAGTACTTC
d_call: TRBD1; clone_size: NA; j_call: TRBJ1-5; v_call: TRBV12-3/TRBV12-4; cdr3_aa: CASSWDRGDQPQHF; cdr3_nt: TGTGCCAGCAGCTGGGACAGGGGAGATCAGCCCCAGCATTTT
d_call: NA; clone_size: few; j_call: TRBJ1-2; v_call: TRBV3-1; cdr3_aa: CASSEGQGYDTF; cdr3_nt: TGTGCCAGCAGCGAGGGGCAGGGATACGACACCTTC
d_call: NA; clone_size: NA; j_call: TRBJ2-2; v_call: TRBV5-1; cdr3_aa: CASSLGGNANTGELFF; cdr3_nt: TGCGCCAGCAGCTTGGGCGGGAATGCGAACACCGGGGAGCTGTTTTTT
d_call: NA; clone_size: few; j_call: TRBJ2-3; v_call: TRBV30; cdr3_aa: CAWSEGTDTQYF; cdr3_nt: TGTGCCTGGAGTGAGGGCACAGATACGCAGTATTTT
d_call: NA; clone_size: many; j_call: TRBJ2-7; v_call: TRBV12-3/TRBV12-4; cdr3_aa: CASSLKGFLTWDF; cdr3_nt: TGTGCCAGCAGTTTAAAGGGGTTCCTTACGTGGGACTTC
d_call: TRBD1; clone_size: few; j_call: TRBJ2-5; v_call: TRBV5-1; cdr3_aa: CASSPGTGVIVETQYF; cdr3_nt: TGCGCCAGCAGCCCAGGGACAGGGGTCATAGTGGAGACCCAGTACTTC
d_call: NA; clone_size: many; j_call: TRBJ2-1; v_call: TRBV7-9; cdr3_aa: CASSRGDFSEQFF; cdr3_nt: TGTGCCAGCAGCAGGGGCGATTTTTCTGAGCAGTTCTTC
d_call: NA; clone_size: few; j_call: TRBJ2-4; v_call: TRBV18; cdr3_aa: CASSLGEENIQYF; cdr3_nt: TGTGCCAGCTCCCTCGGGGAAGAAAACATTCAGTACTTC
d_call: NA; clone_size: NA; j_call: TRBJ2-1; v_call: TRBV10-3; cdr3_aa: CAISESLWNEQFF; cdr3_nt: TGTGCCATCAGTGAGTCGTTATGGAATGAGCAGTTCTTC
d_call: NA; clone_size: NA; j_call: TRBJ2-7; v_call: TRBV27; cdr3_aa: CASSFGGGTSEQYF; cdr3_nt: TGTGCCAGCAGTTTCGGGGGCGGGACAAGCGAGCAGTACTTC
d_call: TRBD2; clone_size: NA; j_call: TRBJ2-1; v_call: TRBV5-1; cdr3_aa: CASSTVGLAGNYNEQFF; cdr3_nt: TGCGCCAGCAGCACCGTCGGACTAGCGGGAAACTACAATGAGCAGTTCTTC
d_call: NA; clone_size: few; j_call: TRBJ2-4; v_call: TRBV10-3; cdr3_aa: CATRGGGDIQYF; cdr3_nt: TGTGCCACCAGGGGTGGGGGGGACATTCAGTACTTC
d_call: NA; clone_size: NA; j_call: TRBJ2-1; v_call: TRBV24-1; cdr3_aa: CATSPSSGSGYNEQFF; cdr3_nt: TGTGCCACCAGCCCTTCCTCGGGGTCGGGATACAATGAGCAGTTCTTC
d_call: NA; clone_size: few; j_call: TRBJ2-7; v_call: TRBV6-5; cdr3_aa: CASSYREWNYEQYF; cdr3_nt: TGTGCCAGCAGTTACCGGGAGTGGAACTACGAGCAGTACTTC
d_call: NA; clone_size: NA; j_call: TRBJ2-5; v_call: TRBV2; cdr3_aa: CATEREARGQETQYF; cdr3_nt: TGTGCCACCGAAAGGGAGGCCAGGGGTCAGGAGACCCAGTACTTC
d_call: TRBD1; clone_size: few; j_call: TRBJ2-5; v_call: TRBV20-1; cdr3_aa: CSAQGQIEETQYF; cdr3_nt: TGCAGTGCGCAGGGACAGATAGAAGAGACCCAGTACTTC
d_call: NA; clone_size: NA; j_call: TRBJ2-3; v_call: TRBV4-3; cdr3_aa: CASSQVQGMRRYF; cdr3_nt: TGCGCCAGCAGCCAAGTCCAAGGGATGAGGAGGTATTTT
d_call: NA; clone_size: NA; j_call: TRBJ2-4; v_call: TRBV5-1; cdr3_aa: CASSGGDLAKNIQYF; cdr3_nt: TGCGCCAGCAGCGGAGGTGATTTAGCCAAAAACATTCAGTACTTC
d_call: NA; clone_size: NA; j_call: TRBJ2-6; v_call: TRBV27; cdr3_aa: CASSPLRDAWSSGANVLTF; cdr3_nt: TGTGCCAGCAGTCCCCTCCGGGACGCATGGTCCTCTGGGGCCAACGTCCTGACTTTC
d_call: NA; clone_size: few; j_call: TRBJ1-1; v_call: TRBV5-1; cdr3_aa: CASSWGELRNTEAFF; cdr3_nt: TGCGCCAGCAGCTGGGGCGAGCTTAGGAACACTGAAGCTTTCTTT
d_call: NA; clone_size: NA; j_call: TRBJ2-6; v_call: TRBV6-2/TRBV6-3; cdr3_aa: CASSYSSGELPSGANVLTF; cdr3_nt: TGTGCCAGCAGTTACTCTTCGGGAGAGCTTCCCTCTGGGGCCAACGTCCTGACTTTC
d_call: TRBD1; clone_size: NA; j_call: TRBJ2-1; v_call: TRBV3-1; cdr3_aa: CASSQALRGKGTGEKNEQFF; cdr3_nt: TGTGCCAGCAGCCAAGCTCTGCGCGGGAAAGGGACAGGGGAAAAGAATGAGCAGTTCTTC
d_call: NA; clone_size: NA; j_call: TRBJ2-1; v_call: TRBV10-3; cdr3_aa: CAIKGRYGEQFF; cdr3_nt: TGTGCCATCAAGGGGAGGTACGGGGAGCAGTTCTTC
d_call: NA; clone_size: few; j_call: TRBJ2-5; v_call: TRBV6-5; cdr3_aa: CASSYSGLGSPDGTQYF; cdr3_nt: TGTGCCAGCAGTTACTCGGGCCTTGGCTCCCCAGACGGGACCCAGTACTTC
d_call: NA; clone_size: NA; j_call: TRBJ2-1; v_call: TRBV12-3/TRBV12-4; cdr3_aa: CASTRLVRNEQFF; cdr3_nt: TGTGCCAGCACTCGACTAGTGAGGAATGAGCAGTTCTTC
d_call: TRBD2; clone_size: NA; j_call: TRBJ2-1; v_call: TRBV7-2; cdr3_aa: CASSLAALAEGRDEQFF; cdr3_nt: TGTGCCAGCAGCTTAGCAGCCCTAGCGGAGGGGCGTGATGAGCAGTTCTTC
d_call: NA; clone_size: few; j_call: TRBJ2-1; v_call: TRBV3-1; cdr3_aa: CASSQEQRKFTYNEQFF; cdr3_nt: TGTGCCAGCAGCCAAGAACAACGAAAGTTCACCTACAATGAGCAGTTCTTC
d_call: TRBD2; clone_size: few; j_call: TRBJ2-3; v_call: TRBV20-1; cdr3_aa: CSAMIFAGGTDTQYF; cdr3_nt: TGCAGTGCTATGATTTTTGCGGGGGGAACAGATACGCAGTATTTT
d_call: NA; clone_size: few; j_call: TRBJ2-3; v_call: TRBV12-3/TRBV12-4; cdr3_aa: CASSPPWGDTATQYF; cdr3_nt: TGTGCCAGCAGTCCCCCTTGGGGGGATACGGCTACGCAGTATTTT
d_call: TRBD1; clone_size: NA; j_call: TRBJ1-2; v_call: TRBV9; cdr3_aa: CASSKIPGQRDGYTF; cdr3_nt: TGTGCCAGCAGCAAGATACCGGGACAGAGAGATGGCTACACCTTC
d_call: NA; clone_size: NA; j_call: TRBJ1-1; v_call: TRBV6-4; cdr3_aa: CASSDWGMNTEAFF; cdr3_nt: TGTGCCAGCAGTGACTGGGGGATGAACACTGAAGCTTTCTTT
d_call: TRBD2; clone_size: many; j_call: TRBJ2-1; v_call: TRBV24-1; cdr3_aa: CATSGLAGGDNEQFF; cdr3_nt: TGTGCCACCAGTGGACTAGCGGGGGGTGACAATGAGCAGTTCTTC
d_call: NA; clone_size: NA; j_call: TRBJ2-1; v_call: TRBV11-2; cdr3_aa: CASSLLRRGYNEQFF; cdr3_nt: TGTGCCAGCAGCTTACTCCGTCGGGGTTACAATGAGCAGTTCTTC
d_call: TRBD1; clone_size: few; j_call: TRBJ1-1; v_call: TRBV4-1; cdr3_aa: CASSRGQGRDTEAFF; cdr3_nt: TGCGCCAGCAGCCGGGGACAGGGACGGGACACTGAAGCTTTCTTT
d_call: NA; clone_size: NA; j_call: TRBJ1-5; v_call: TRBV10-1; cdr3_aa: CASARDSNQPQHF; cdr3_nt: TGCGCCAGCGCCAGGGATAGCAATCAGCCCCAGCATTTT
d_call: NA; clone_size: many; j_call: TRBJ2-1; v_call: TRBV20-1; cdr3_aa: CSAIITAYNEQFF; cdr3_nt: TGCAGTGCTATCATAACTGCATACAATGAGCAGTTCTTC
d_call: NA; clone_size: many; j_call: TRBJ2-7; v_call: TRBV5-1; cdr3_aa: CASSDSEVYPYEQYF; cdr3_nt: TGCGCCAGCAGCGACTCAGAGGTTTACCCCTACGAGCAGTACTTC
d_call: TRBD1; clone_size: few; j_call: TRBJ2-7; v_call: TRBV12-3/TRBV12-4; cdr3_aa: CAISRQGVTYEQYF; cdr3_nt: TGTGCGATTTCCCGACAGGGGGTCACCTACGAGCAGTACTTC
d_call: NA; clone_size: few; j_call: TRBJ2-3; v_call: TRBV12-3/TRBV12-4; cdr3_aa: CASSPGPTRTDTQYF; cdr3_nt: TGTGCCAGCAGTCCAGGGCCTACACGAACAGATACGCAGTATTTT
d_call: NA; clone_size: NA; j_call: TRBJ2-1; v_call: TRBV4-2; cdr3_aa: CASSQELRSGSYNEQFF; cdr3_nt: TGTGCCAGCAGCCAAGAACTCCGTAGCGGCTCCTACAATGAGCAGTTCTTC
d_call: TRBD2; clone_size: NA; j_call: TRBJ2-1; v_call: TRBV6-5; cdr3_aa: CASSYSGASGSRGGEQFF; cdr3_nt: TGTGCCAGCAGTTACTCTGGGGCTAGCGGGTCCCGCGGGGGGGAGCAGTTCTTC
d_call: NA; clone_size: many; j_call: TRBJ2-7; v_call: TRBV29-1; cdr3_aa: CSVEEGEQYF; cdr3_nt: TGCAGCGTTGAAGAGGGCGAGCAGTACTTC